This paragraph reports one T cell receptor (beta chain). Its cognate antigen is unknown. Amplification used 60 Vbeta primers and 13 Jbeta primers. Here immunoSEQ multiplex PCR was the method, and the copy in TCRdb shows in-frame clones only, minus some. This sample yields some 180,000 clones, of which around three quarters are seen a single time; roughly 2.5% belongs to the top ten. The sample is drawn from a study of cytomegalovirus exposure and HLA in healthy donors. Study findings and constraints: In a later analysis, across HLA loci, associated TCR counts were highest for DRB1, lowest for HLA-C. Specificity of a few CMV-associated chains for CMV antigens was verified in vitro.

The clonotype comes from a woman between 25 and 40 years old in good health and CMV-seropositive. Sequencing was done on a sample of PBMCs.

CDR3: CAWSVLRGQRGMSALHF. The CDR3 DNA reads as TGTGCCTGGAGTGTACTCAGGGGGCAGAGGGGTATGTCGGCCCTCCACTTT. J is TRBJ1-6 and V is TRBV30; TRBD1 matches at 8 bases. CDR3 size: 17 residues. CDR1 and CDR2 (germline): GTSNPN, SVGIG (reference sequence). J lost 14 bases, V lost 0 bases, and 18 bases had no gene match.